These 30 T cell receptor beta chains share one sample of origin, sequenced in a study of blood T cell dynamics during melanoma immunotherapy. The data were produced by immunoSEQ multiplex PCR, yet TCRdb's version contains in-frame clones alone and is incomplete. This table has about 12,000 clones, approximately 89% appearing once. Time point described: week 3, after first cycle of checkpoint inhibitor. The sequencing used effector memory CD8+ T cells from blood, collected from a patient treated with checkpoint blockade. The receptors stem from a human donor with melanoma.

The chain couples TRBV27 to TRBJ2-7; 13 bases agree with TRBD2. The junction had 6 bases not matched to a gene; V was cut back by 4 bases and J by 6 bases. This CDR3 region has 15 residues. Germline V gene data show CDR1 as MNHEY and CDR2 as SMNVEV (reference sequence). The CDR3 nucleotides are TGTGCCAGCAGTTCCGGCACTAGCGGGAGGGGCGAGCAGTACTTC. Translation gives CASSSGTSGRGEQYF.

The DNA of the CDR3 is TGTGCCAGCAGCGAGAGACTAGCGGGAGTCCTCTTTTCCTACGAGCAGTACTTC. It specifies CASSERLAGVLFSYEQYF. The V gene is TRBV7-9, the J gene TRBJ2-5, with 12 bases aligning to TRBD2. The DNA end favors TRBJ2-7, so the J call may be wrong. The CDR3 totals 18 residues. Germline V gene lookup returns CDR1 SEHNR and CDR2 FQNEAQ (reference sequence).

This chain uses TRBV11-2 with TRBJ2-1; D might be TRBD1 (7 bases). The germline V gene encodes CDR1 SGHAT and CDR2 FQNNGV. Trimming removed 1 base at V and 6 bases at J, with 13 bases between. The CDR3 extends over 15 amino acids. This chain's CDR3 is CASSLAGGQANEQFF. CDR3 sequence (DNA): TGTGCCAGCAGCTTAGCAGGGGGGCAGGCCAATGAGCAGTTCTTC.

V and J are TRBV6-5 and TRBJ1-1, with D perhaps TRBD1 (5 bases). V gave up 6 bases and J gave up 3 bases, with 17 bases separating them. CDR3 size: 15 residues. Germline V lookup: CDR1 MNHEY, CDR2 SVGAGI. In DNA form, the CDR3 reads TGTGCCAGCAGGATATTCTCGGCGGGGGACACTGAAGCTTTCTTT. Its protein product is CASRIFSAGDTEAFF.

The CDR3: CASSVSGGHTEAFF. As DNA, the CDR3 is TGTGCCAGCAGTGTTTCAGGAGGACACACTGAAGCTTTCTTT. This rearrangement joins TRBV16 to TRBJ1-1, with no clear D. Deletions cut 6 bases from V and 3 bases from J, with 14 bases between. The CDR3 runs 14 residues. Germline values: CDR1 KGHSY, CDR2 FQNENV.

The chain carries TRBV7-2 and TRBJ2-3; the D gene is possibly TRBD2 (6 bases). The CDR3 runs to 17 residues. V was cut by 5 bases and J by 3 bases, with 21 bases left in between. Germline V gives CDR1 SGHTA, CDR2 FQGNSA. The CDR3 here is CASSPNWLGSGTDTQYF. The CDR3 nucleotides are TGTGCCAGCAGCCCAAATTGGTTGGGTAGCGGTACAGATACGCAGTATTTT.

The V gene is TRBV27, the J gene TRBJ2-7; D ambiguous. V was cut by 2 bases and J by 4 bases, with 12 bases left in between. CDR3 length: 14 residues. Germline loops: CDR1 MNHEY, CDR2 SMNVEV (reference sequence). Here the CDR3 DNA reads TGTGCCAGCAGTTTAAGAATCGGAGCTTACGAGCAGTACTTC. Translating gives CASSLRIGAYEQYF.

The J gene is TRBJ2-5, the V gene TRBV19; D uncertain. The J call is in doubt because the DNA end fits TRBJ2-7 better. In germline, CDR1 is LNHDA, CDR2 SQIVND (reference sequence). The CDR3 consists of 12 residues. The CDR3 DNA reads as TGTGCCAGTAGTATAGGGACCGACGAGCAGTACTTC. Its protein is CASSIGTDEQYF.

This rearrangement joins TRBV28 to TRBJ1-1; D is uncertain. Trimming stripped 3 bases from V and 4 bases from J, with 12 bases between. Germline V gives CDR1 MDHEN, CDR2 SYDVKM. The CDR3 length is 14 residues. CDR3 region: CASSFGKGLTEAFF. As DNA, the CDR3 is TGTGCCAGCAGTTTCGGAAAGGGCCTCACTGAAGCTTTCTTT.

V gene TRBV4-1 combines with J gene TRBJ2-1, with 9 bases lining up with TRBD2. This CDR3 region has 15 residues. Germline V gene lookup returns CDR1 MGHRA and CDR2 YSYEKL. V was clipped by 5 bases and J by 9 bases; unmatched bases: 11. CDR3 nucleotide sequence: TGCGCCAGCAGCGGACTAGCGAAGGGGAGGGGTGAGCAGTTCTTC. The encoded protein is CASSGLAKGRGEQFF.

This chain joins TRBV5-6 and TRBJ1-1; D remains ambiguous. Germline assignment: CDR1 SGHDT and CDR2 YYEEEE. With 0 bases removed from V and 6 bases from J, the gap between germline ends came to 3 bases. The CDR3 extends over 11 amino acids. The chain's CDR3 is CASSLGAEAFF. The CDR3 DNA follows: TGTGCCAGCAGCTTGGGGGCTGAAGCTTTCTTT.

The chain recombines TRBV7-2 with TRBJ2-7; D is possibly TRBD1 (6 bases). Germline assignment: CDR1 SGHTA and CDR2 FQGNSA. Trimming left V 2 bases short and J 3 bases short, with 11 bases between. There are 14 residues in the CDR3. CDR3 amino acids: CASSLNRANYEQYF. Written as DNA, the CDR3 is TGTGCCAGCAGCTTAAACAGGGCCAACTACGAGCAGTACTTC.

The chain is built from TRBV19 and TRBJ2-7, with TRBD2 as a possible D gene (6 bases). The CDR3 has 16 residues. Germline V CDR1 and CDR2: LNHDA, SQIVND (reference sequence). Trimming took 7 bases from V and 4 from J, leaving 23 bases between them. The CDR3 coding sequence is TGTGCCAGTACCCAAGGCGCCGGGATCCGGGAGTACGAGCAGTACTTC. Protein sequence: CASTQGAGIREYEQYF.

The V call is TRBV27, the J call TRBJ2-5, with D unclear. The CDR3 extends over 11 amino acids. Germline lookup yields CDR1 MNHEY and CDR2 SMNVEV (reference sequence). Trimming took off 8 bases at V and 0 bases at J, with 4 bases between the two ends. CDR3 bases: TGTGCCAGCCCGCACCAAGAGACCCAGTACTTC. It is translated as CASPHQETQYF.

CDR3 in DNA: TGTGCCAGTAGTCGACCCTCCTACGAGCAGTACTTC. Residues: CASSRPSYEQYF. The chain has TRBV19 and TRBJ2-7; no reliable D call. Per germline, CDR1 LNHDA and CDR2 SQIVND (reference sequence). V was pared by 5 bases and J by 0 bases, with 5 bases between. This CDR3 region has 12 residues.

The chain employs TRBV7-9 and TRBJ1-1; D unresolved. Trimming shortened V by 4 bases and J by 3 bases, and 15 bases separated the two germline ends. There are 15 residues in the CDR3. The germline CDR1 and CDR2 sequences are SEHNR and FQNEAQ (reference sequence). CDR3 nucleotides: TGTGCCAGCAGCTCAAAAACCGGTGTGGACACTGAAGCTTTCTTT. Protein product: CASSSKTGVDTEAFF.

The chain employs TRBV4-1 and TRBJ2-7; D possibly corresponds to TRBD1 (6 bases). V lost 3 bases and J lost 4, with 16 bases in between. Germline-derived CDR1 and CDR2 are MGHRA and YSYEKL. This CDR3 has 15 amino acids. The CDR3 DNA reads TGCGCCAGCAGCCACGGGGCAGGGGCTTTGTACGAGCAGTACTTC. Amino acid sequence: CASSHGAGALYEQYF.

The V gene is TRBV29-1, the J gene TRBJ2-1; tentatively, D is TRBD1 (6 bases). The V gene's germline CDR1 is SQVTM and CDR2 ANQGSEA. There are 14 residues in the CDR3. V lost 6 bases, J lost 1 base, and 13 bases lay in between. The CDR3, as DNA: TGCAGCGTCCCCAGGGGCCATTCCTACAATGAGCAGTTCTTC. Translating it yields CSVPRGHSYNEQFF.

This rearrangement joins TRBV15 to TRBJ2-7; tentatively, D is TRBD1 (6 bases). This CDR3 contains 13 residues. Trimming shortened V by 5 bases and J by 3 bases, and 11 bases separated the two germline ends. Germline CDR1 is LNHNV and CDR2 is YYDKDF (reference sequence). CDR3 amino acids: CATSLGQNYEQYF. CDR3 DNA: TGTGCCACCAGCCTAGGACAGAACTACGAGCAGTACTTC.

The chain is built from TRBV19 and TRBJ1-4; D unresolved. V dropped 3 bases and J dropped 16 bases, with 15 bases sitting between them. Per the germline V gene, CDR1 is LNHDA and CDR2 is SQIVND (reference sequence). The CDR3 runs to 12 residues. CDR3 sequence (DNA): TGTGCCAGTAGTATCGGTGGGGTTGTTCCGTTTTTT. Amino acids: CASSIGGVVPFF.

This clone has a single count. The chain uses TRBV5-6 and TRBJ2-1; TRBD2 aligns across 13 bases. With 1 base clipped from V and 16 bases from J, the junction kept 8 bases outside the gene matches. The CDR3 contains 14 residues. CDR1 and CDR2 from the germline V gene are SGHDT and YYEEEE. The CDR3 region has the DNA TGTGCCAGCAGCTTGACTAGCGGGAGGGCTCAAGCCTTCTTC. This encodes CASSLTSGRAQAFF.

The chain links TRBV19 to TRBJ1-1; tentatively, D is TRBD1 (5 bases). Germline V lookup: CDR1 LNHDA, CDR2 SQIVND (reference sequence). This CDR3 is built from 14 residues. Trimming removed 3 bases at V and 4 bases at J, with 12 bases between. The DNA for the CDR3 is TGTGCCAGTAGTATCGGGGGGGGTAGCACTGAAGCTTTCTTT. This gives the protein CASSIGGGSTEAFF.

The V gene is TRBV14, the J gene TRBJ2-5; no firm D call. V lost 3 bases, J lost 3 bases, and 8 bases lay in between. The CDR3 is made up of 13 amino acids. In germline, CDR1 is SGHDN, CDR2 FVKESK. CDR3 protein: CASSQYDEETQYF. The CDR3 nucleotides read TGTGCCAGCAGCCAGTATGACGAAGAGACCCAGTACTTC.

The V gene is TRBV5-6, the J gene TRBJ2-4; D is undetermined. Per germline, CDR1 SGHDT and CDR2 YYEEEE. V was clipped by 3 bases and J by 6 bases, with 7 bases between them. The CDR3 has 12 amino acids. Here the CDR3 reads CASSSGVNIQYF. CDR3 nucleotides: TGTGCCAGCAGCTCAGGAGTAAACATTCAGTACTTC.

The J gene is TRBJ2-1, the V gene TRBV27; 8 bases fit TRBD2. With 6 bases clipped from V and 5 bases from J, the junction kept 9 bases outside the gene matches. Germline V CDR1 and CDR2: MNHEY, SMNVEV (reference sequence). This CDR3 spans 15 amino acids. The CDR3 protein is CASSLAGTSHNEQFF. CDR3 in DNA: TGTGCCAGCAGCCTCGCGGGGACTAGTCACAATGAGCAGTTCTTC.

The J gene is TRBJ2-1, the V gene TRBV28; 7 positions match TRBD1. V lost 4 bases and J lost 2; bases outside the gene matches: 5. Germline CDR1 reads MDHEN; CDR2 reads SYDVKM. The CDR3 length is 15 residues. The CDR3 DNA is TGTGCCAGCAGTTCGACAGGGACGACCTACAATGAGCAGTTCTTC. It is translated as CASSSTGTTYNEQFF.

V is TRBV7-8 and J is TRBJ2-7; TRBD1 might be the D (5 bases). V lost 8 bases and J 5 bases, leaving 31 bases between the germline ends. Germline V lookup: CDR1 SGHVS, CDR2 FQNEAQ. The CDR3 totals 18 residues. CDR3 nucleotide sequence: TGTGCCAGCGGACCGACAGAAAGGTATTATCCCCCAAGGAACGAGCAGTACTTC. Encoded protein: CASGPTERYYPPRNEQYF.

This clone was seen a single time. The rearrangement joins TRBV1 to TRBJ2-7; the D segment call TRBD2 is taken from the table without a DNA check. TRBV1 is shown as a pseudogene. This CDR3 is 15 amino acids long. In DNA, the CDR3 is TGCACCAGCAGCGGTCTAGCGGGAGGAGCCCACGAGCAGTACTTC. It specifies CTSSGLAGGAHEQYF.

The rearrangement uses TRBV27 and TRBJ2-1; D perhaps matches TRBD2 (6 bases). The CDR3 runs to 15 residues. In germline, CDR1 is MNHEY, CDR2 SMNVEV (reference sequence). V shed 7 bases and J shed 7 bases, with 20 bases lying between them. Here the CDR3 reads CASKLGTGGGNEQFF. The CDR3 region has the DNA TGTGCCAGCAAGCTCGGGACTGGAGGTGGGAATGAGCAGTTCTTC.

The chain joins TRBV27 to TRBJ2-7, with D possibly being TRBD1 (6 bases). V lost 3 bases to trimming and J lost 6 bases, with 15 bases between them. Germline V gene data show CDR1 as MNHEY and CDR2 as SMNVEV (reference sequence). CDR3 length: 14 amino acids. The CDR3 region has the DNA TGTGCCAGCAGTTTTTCAGGGGTATTCACCGAGCAGTACTTC. Translated: CASSFSGVFTEQYF.